This passage covers 13 T cell receptor beta chains from one sample sequenced in a study of response to subunit inactivated influenza vaccine. TCRdb re-derived calls from the RT-PCR reads in MiXCR, one entry per CDR3 protein. The sample lists hundreds of thousands of distinct CDR3 sequences, more than 15% occurring once. The sequencing used PBMCs from blood, collected roughly 12 days after vaccination. These receptors all stem from a man aged 50 to 60 who received an inactivated influenza vaccine.

This clonotype was seen more than once but under ten times. The chain has TRBV12-3 or TRBV12-4 and TRBJ2-3; TRBD1 might be the D (6 bases). The CDR3 has 15 amino acids. V lost 7 bases, J lost 6 bases, and 20 bases lay in between. CDR3 in amino acids: CASIKGVGTRDTQYF. DNA for the CDR3: TGTGCCAGCATCAAGGGGGTAGGGACCCGGGATACGCAGTATTTT.

CDR3 in amino acids: CASSPPLNRGLGETQYF. The CDR3 nucleotides are TGTGCCAGCAGCCCCCCATTGAACAGGGGGCTTGGAGAGACCCAGTACTTC. This rearrangement joins TRBV6-4 to TRBJ2-5, with 9 bases matching TRBD1. CDR1 and CDR2 from the germline V gene are MRHNA and SNTAGT. The CDR3 consists of 17 residues. V lost 6 bases and J lost 4; bases outside the gene matches: 15.

The chain has TRBV20-1 and TRBJ2-7; 8 bases map to TRBD2. The CDR3 length is 15 residues. In germline, CDR1 is DFQATT, CDR2 SNEGSKA (reference sequence). Losses at the gene ends were 0 bases for V and 7 bases for J; bases not matched to a gene: 11. CDR3 region: CSARDVLAGSLEQYF. The CDR3 region has the DNA TGCAGTGCTAGAGATGTTCTAGCGGGTAGTCTGGAGCAGTACTTC.

This clonotype was found a few times. The chain recombines TRBV7-8 with TRBJ1-5; the match to TRBD1 covers 8 bases. The germline gives CDR1 SGHVS, CDR2 FQNEAQ. The ends lost 6 bases at V and 2 bases at J; junction bases unmatched: 9. The CDR3 loop spans 16 amino acids. CDR3 DNA: TGTGCCAGCAGGATCAAAAAGGACAGGGGCAATCAGCCCCAGCATTTT. Translation: CASRIKKDRGNQPQHF.

The V gene is TRBV20-1, the J gene TRBJ1-1; D is uncertain. Germline assignment: CDR1 DFQATT and CDR2 SNEGSKA (reference sequence). The germline V and J ends were trimmed by 3 bases and 6 bases, with 14 bases remaining between them. This CDR3 region has 13 residues. The CDR3 DNA reads as TGCAGTGCTAGTCAGAGGATGGACTCTGAAGCTTTCTTT. Translation gives CSASQRMDSEAFF.

The chain is built from TRBV7-2 and TRBJ2-2; 8 nucleotides match TRBD2. This CDR3 has 16 amino acids. J lost 1 base, V lost 5 bases, and 6 bases had no gene match. The germline gives CDR1 SGHTA, CDR2 FQGNSA. The CDR3 DNA reads TGTGCCAGCAGCCGAACGGGGGGGCTGAACACCGGGGAGCTGTTTTTT. It codes for CASSRTGGLNTGELFF.

Written as DNA, the CDR3 is TGCAGCGTTGTGTGGCAGGGCGGCGAGCAGTACTTC. Residues: CSVVWQGGEQYF. The chain recombines TRBV29-1 with TRBJ2-7; weak D call: TRBD1 (5 bases). The germline V and J ends were trimmed by 4 bases and 6 bases, with 13 bases remaining between them. This CDR3 has 12 residues. Germline V gene lookup returns CDR1 SQVTM and CDR2 ANQGSEA.

The rearrangement links TRBV29-1 to TRBJ1-2; D is perhaps TRBD1 (6 bases). CDR1 SQVTM and CDR2 ANQGSEA come from the germline V gene. V was trimmed by 5 bases and J by 6 bases, leaving 10 bases between them. The CDR3 has 11 residues. CDR3 amino acids: CSVRDTHGYTF. DNA of the CDR3: TGCAGCGTTAGGGACACGCATGGCTACACCTTC.

There are a few counts of this clonotype. This sequence joins TRBV20-1 and TRBJ1-2; D is unclear. CDR1 DFQATT and CDR2 SNEGSKA come from the germline V gene (reference sequence). Between the trimmed V and J ends, which lost 0 bases and 4 bases, there was a span of 12 bases. This CDR3 is built from 14 residues. The CDR3 loop is CSARDRTLVYGYTF. In DNA, the CDR3 is TGCAGTGCTAGAGATCGGACGCTTGTCTATGGCTACACCTTC.

The chain has TRBV7-8 and TRBJ2-3; no reliable D call. The CDR3 length is 19 residues. V lost 1 base, J lost 2 bases, and 22 bases lay in between. Per germline, CDR1 SGHVS and CDR2 FQNEAQ. The CDR3 region is CASSLEAIVTESNTDTQYF. DNA of the CDR3: TGTGCCAGCAGCTTAGAGGCAATTGTTACGGAGAGTAACACAGATACGCAGTATTTT. Combining the CDR3 with reference TRBV7-8 and TRBJ2-3 gives the whole variable domain GAGVSQSPRYKVAKRGQDVALRCDPISGHVSLFWYQQALGQGPEFLTYFQNEAQLDKSGLPSDRFFAERPEGSVSTLKIQRTQQEDSAVYLCASSLEAIVTESNTDTQYFGPGTRLTVL.

This clonotype was found many times. The chain is built from TRBV11-2 and TRBJ2-3; no reliable D call. Looked up from germline, CDR1 is SGHAT and CDR2 is FQNNGV. V shed 0 bases and J shed 4 bases, with 8 bases lying between them. This CDR3 contains 14 residues. The CDR3 loop reads CASSLDVWADTQYF. In DNA form, the CDR3 reads TGTGCCAGCAGCTTAGATGTGTGGGCAGATACGCAGTATTTT.

This chain links TRBV7-3 with TRBJ2-7; TRBD2 matches 8 bases. Germline CDR1 and CDR2: SGHTA and FQGTGA. Trimming at V came to 1 base and at J to 1 base, leaving 15 bases not matched to a gene. The CDR3 contains 19 residues. The CDR3 protein is CASSLKGGLGLAGSYEQYF. In DNA form, the CDR3 reads TGTGCCAGCAGCTTAAAGGGTGGTTTGGGGCTAGCGGGTTCCTACGAGCAGTACTTC.

The chain links TRBV7-9 to TRBJ2-3; D is perhaps TRBD2 (6 bases). CDR3 size: 15 residues. Per the germline V gene, CDR1 is SEHNR and CDR2 is FQNEAQ (reference sequence). Trimming cost V 6 bases and J 2 bases, with 15 bases left between them. CDR3 in amino acids: CASSLYSGSTDTQYF. The CDR3, as DNA: TGTGCCAGCAGTCTATATAGCGGTTCCACAGATACGCAGTATTTT.